This passage covers 5 T cell receptor beta chains from one sample sequenced in a study of T-cell memory formation after mild COVID-19. TCRdb redid the calling of the 5' RACE reads with MiXCR, one entry per CDR3 protein. The profile covers around 200,000 distinct CDR3 sequences, with 10% to 13% appearing a single time and approximately 3% taken by the ten largest. Sequencing input: PBMCs or a T cell subset sorted from them (not recorded which). The receptor set was obtained from a man between 18 and 29 years old who had mild COVID-19 (a few samples of this study predate the infection). Cell type and time point are not known.

This chain joins TRBV10-3 and TRBJ2-1, with 9 bases that match TRBD2. This CDR3 spans 14 amino acids. V was pared by 2 bases and J by 6 bases, with 2 bases of the junction left unmatched. Looked up from germline, CDR1 is ENHRY and CDR2 is SYGVKD. CDR3 DNA sequence: TGTGCCATCAGTGAGGGACTAGCGTCCAATGAGCAGTTCTTC. Translated: CAISEGLASNEQFF.

This clonotype appeared a few times. The rearrangement links TRBV20-1 to TRBJ1-6; D is uncertain. V was shortened by 3 bases and J by 9 bases, with 9 bases between the two germline ends. The CDR3 covers 12 residues. The V gene's germline CDR1 is DFQATT and CDR2 SNEGSKA (reference sequence). The CDR3 region has the DNA TGCAGTGCTAGGGGTGGACTTTCACCCCTCCACTTT. This translates into CSARGGLSPLHF.

CDR3 DNA sequence: TGCGCCAGCAGCTTGGCTCCGGGTTGGGAGCAGTTCTTC. This encodes CASSLAPGWEQFF. The rearrangement uses TRBV5-1 and TRBJ2-1; D ambiguous. V gave up 0 bases and J gave up 10 bases, with 11 bases separating them. The CDR3 loop spans 13 amino acids. Germline CDR1 is SGHRS and CDR2 is YFSETQ.

This clonotype was seen only a few times. The V and J genes are TRBV6-2 or TRBV6-3 and TRBJ2-7, with TRBD2 matching 11 bases. The CDR3 contains 15 residues. CDR1 is MNHEY, CDR2 SVGEGT, per germline. V shed 5 bases, J shed 3 bases, and the junction held 6 bases outside the gene matches. The CDR3 DNA sequence: TGTGCCAGCAGTCGGGGGGGACTAGCGGACTACGAGCAGTACGTC. Encoded protein: CASSRGGLADYEQYV.

The chain employs TRBV10-2 and TRBJ1-1, with D possibly TRBD1 on 6 matching bases. Germline CDR1 reads WSHSY; CDR2 reads SAAADI. Trimming cost V 2 bases and J 4 bases, with 17 bases left between them. The CDR3 contains 16 residues. This CDR3 is CASSEEQGGGSTEAFF. The CDR3 DNA reads TGCGCCAGCAGTGAGGAACAGGGTGGGGGGAGCACTGAAGCTTTCTTT.